This T cell receptor (beta chain) was identified in a study of T-cell reconstitution after alpha-beta-depleted transplantation in children listed by TCRdb under 2016. Study-level background: Using TCR repertoire profiling, the study followed T-cell immune reconstitution in a quantitative way in children after TCRalphabeta/CD19-depleted allogeneic hematopoietic cell transplantation.

The receptor library was made with PCR. Sequencing used an Illumina HiSeq 2500. TCR libraries were prepared with molecular barcoding, using unique molecular identifiers to normalize TCRbeta repertoire quantification. TCRdb passed the public sequencing reads through fastp at Q25 and MiXCR, retaining productive beta sequences. Each entry is one CDR3 protein sequence, shown with its most common DNA and genes. For this sample the table gives just under 550,000 distinct CDR3 sequences, of which around 19% were detected only once. The ten largest clones add up to roughly 3.3% of the sample. The junction carries 14 bases between V and J, which are trimmed by 6 bases and 6 bases respectively. The CDR3 goes from the cysteine to the phenylalanine over 13 residues. CDR3 DNA is the only sequence kept; it has 39 bases, read in frame from the first base. CDR1 MGHRA and CDR2 YSYEKL were looked up in the germline V gene.

Only a few counts were recorded for this clonotype. Its target antigen remains unknown. Base-call qualities are not available, and no considerably larger clone is one nucleotide away. The clonotype comes from a human donor who donated a stem cell graft to a child with acute lymphoblastic leukemia. The sequence joins TRBV4-1 to TRBJ1-1, and the D gene may be TRBD1, 5 bases matching. The source was PBMCs from the stem cell graft donor, collected from the stem cell graft. The DNA reads as follows: TGCGCCAGCAGAAGAGGGGATAGGGCTGAAGCTTTCTTT. It codes for CASRRGDRAEAFF.